This T cell receptor beta chain was recovered during a study of OX40 agonist ivuxolimab in advanced cancers. Sequencing used immunoSEQ multiplex PCR; TCRdb keeps in-frame clones, though not all of them. Of some 48,000 clones in the sample, approximately 78% were seen once. CDR3 length: 12 amino acids. Germline trimming cut 7 bases from V and 3 bases from J; bases unmatched to any gene: 5. Germline CDR1 reads SQVTM; CDR2 reads ANQGSEA. The rearrangement joins TRBV29-1 to TRBJ2-7; 8 bases match TRBD1. The clonotype was recovered from an adult with an advanced solid tumor such as melanoma, head and neck, liver or kidney cancer. Source: CD4+ or CD8+ T cells sorted from blood, taken in a trial of the OX40 agonist ivuxolimab. The DNA of the CDR3 is TGCAGCGCCCGGGGGACAGGCTACGAGCAGTACTTC. This translates into CSARGTGYEQYF.